One TCR beta chain is described in this entry. The target antigen is unknown. The sample comes from a study of tumor-infiltrating lymphocytes in primary liver carcinoma. Study at large: Aged between 30 and 69 years, the patients were men and women.

TCR beta cDNA was reverse-transcribed from roughly 0.45 ug of total RNA. The reaction used a constant-region primer and ProtoScript II reverse transcriptase. Slightly modified ARM-PCR with three nested multiplex PCR rounds yielded TCR beta libraries. For roughly 10 cycles apiece, the opening two PCR rounds ran with TRBV1-TRBV30 forward primers and a C-beta reverse primer. In TCRdb, the multiplex PCR reads were re-called with MiXCR into one record per CDR3 protein. The data show some 200,000 distinct CDR3 sequences, around 60% seen once. Researchers drew blood RNA from unsorted whole blood and extracted germline DNA as well. Study results and limitations: Researchers found tumor-adjacent and tumor-blood pairs overlapped less than tumor region pairs. Tumors had a top-250-clone fraction that was significantly higher than blood (p = 0.039). The bulk unsorted samples meant that CD4+ and CD8+ repertoires went uncompared.

From germline, CDR1 is LGHNT and CDR2 FRNRAP. Trimming took off 1 base at V and 4 bases at J, with 13 bases between the two ends. This CDR3 has 15 amino acids. The sequencing sample was made of peripheral blood. V gene TRBV12-5 combines with J gene TRBJ2-5; D tentatively reads TRBD1 or TRBD2 (5 bases each). The origin of this receptor is a woman aged 60-70 years with primary liver carcinoma and hepatitis B virus infection. The DNA for the CDR3 is TGTGCTAGTGGTTTGGGATCCTGGGGGACAGAGACCCAGTACTTC. Encoded protein: CASGLGSWGTETQYF.